This T cell receptor (beta chain) emerged from a study of shared clonotypes between healthy human individuals (dated by TCRdb to the early 2020s). Study-level background: The cohort comprised a couple of women and a few men aged 18 to 49 years. For each donor, CD4 naive and CD4 memory were each given three plates, CD8 naive was given two plates, and CD8 memory was given one plate. Blood TCR repertoires of about 5 healthy adults were deeply sequenced to estimate repertoire size and the extent of clonotype sharing between individuals. To increase sequencing depth and limit assay-specific biases, TCR repertoire library preparation and sequencing were carried out by different laboratories using diverse techniques. Leukapheresis yielded between about 0.94 and 9.5 billion PBMCs per donor.

CDR1 and CDR2, looked up from the germline V gene, are SGHTA and FQGTGA. At the junction V is shortened by 5 bases and J by 5 bases, with 15 bases in between. The CDR3 goes from the cysteine to the phenylalanine over 14 residues. The CDR3 DNA has 42 bases and is translated from base 1. Overall results and qualifications from the work: Naive subsets generally had larger estimated clonotype richness than memory subsets did. Clonotypes shared by all four sorted-subset donors showed higher generation probabilities than non-shared clonotypes. The small number of donors limited the genetic and exposure-history diversity represented. Rarefaction of sorted-subset datasets indicated incomplete sequencing despite the large sequencing depth. Sampling was restricted to blood, and TCR repertoires in tissue are likely to differ from TCR repertoires in blood. Pairwise subsampling indicated that sequencing depth was expected to affect the degree of clonotype sharing among donors. Sharing across a few donors was observed for approximately 5% of naive CD4, 3.5% of naive CD8, 2% to 2.5% of memory CD4, and about 0.38% of memory CD8 clonotypes.

Donors were healthy HIV-negative adults with no recently reported acute infections or vaccinations. All donors were Caucasian adults living in Nashville, Tennessee, USA. CD4+ T cells were enriched through magnetic negative selection, after which naive cells were positively selected on CD45RA and the remaining negative fraction served as the memory subset. After blood collection by leukapheresis, PBMCs were isolated using Ficoll-Histopaque density gradient centrifugation and then cryopreserved in the vapor phase of liquid nitrogen. Analytical flow cytometry was used to check the purity and quantity of every magnetically sorted T cell population. Each sorted fraction had its genomic DNA isolated and then quantified by UV absorbance on a Nanodrop 2000c. Using the deep immunoSEQ assay, multiplex PCR amplified TCR CDR3 regions from genomic DNA. For each cell subset, the extracted genomic DNA was distributed evenly across all wells of several immunoSEQ 96-well plates, and each plate served as one replicate. For sorted subsets, each replicate PCR was loaded with 150 to 250 ng genomic DNA, equivalent to approximately 33,000 T cell genomes. Purified libraries were quantified with a Qubit 3.0 fluorometer, sized on a Bioanalyzer 2100, and re-quantified with the KAPA Library Quantification kit. Each immunoSEQ 96-well plate was sequenced on its own single-read 150-cycle Illumina NextSeq 550 flow cell. The authors processed their data as follows. Because the immunoSEQ output held only junctional sequences and lacked quality scores, the filtering could not match the filtering applied to full-length reads. Sequences were annotated with PyIR, a Python wrapper for IgBLAST v1.9, and V/J genes and CDR3 were assigned using IMGT germline references. Any read was removed if the V/J assignment was weak (E-value above 1e-6), the CDR3 was missing, or the read contained stop codons, out-of-frame junctions, or ambiguous translated residues. V3J clonotypes were defined by identical inferred V gene, J gene, and CDR3 amino acid sequence. The percentage overlap between two repertoires was calculated by dividing the number of shared unique clonotypes by the size of the smaller repertoire. Richness of each repertoire was evaluated using RTK rarefaction, the Chao1 estimator, and Recon v2.1 estimates of unobserved clonotypes. OLGA was used to compute generation probabilities for all TCRbeta clonotypes that the gDNA method yielded from a handful of donors. TCRdb limited this immuneACCESS table to in-frame rearrangements with V and J called. A share of clones is missing; checked studies link under half to unresolved V genes, and the rest is unexplained. V, J and clone size derive from that table, while D and trimming were established from the DNA sequence. Counted in this sample were about 2.4 million clones; 80% to 95% of them appeared once. 0.36% of the sample comes from the top ten.

Concerning this clone: What this receptor recognizes is not known. It has no much larger one-base neighbor in the sample; base qualities were not kept.

The rearranged segments are TRBV7-3 and TRBJ1-2; no D gene can be assigned with confidence. The sample taken for sequencing was naive CD4+ T cells from PBMCs. What the cell subset or site label conveys for this sample: CD45RA+ positively selected. The TCR was taken from a young man in good health. Some clones in this sample may be carry-over from other donors' samples. The DNA sequence is as follows: TGTGCCAGCAGCCCCCAATTGGGGAGTTATGGCTACACCTTC. Translated, this gives CASSPQLGSYGYTF. The entire variable domain, with the stretches around the CDR3 drawn from the reference TRBV7-3 and TRBJ1-2 proteins, is GAGVSQTPSNKVTEKGKYVELRCDPISGHTALYWYRQSLGQGPEFLIYFQGTGAADDSGLPNDRFFAVRPEGSVSTLKIQRTERGDSAVYLCASSPQLGSYGYTFGSGTRLTVV.